This TCR beta chain was recorded in a study of beta chain features in type 1 diabetes. Since all of the isolated RNA was reverse transcribed, expressed TCRB transcripts were what got sequenced. TCRdb keeps only in-frame clones here, not all; method: immunoSEQ multiplex PCR. The table lists fewer than 300,000 clones, roughly 21% of them singletons. Study-wide results and limits: TCRB CDR3 length was moderately but significantly reduced in all four CD4+ subsets of Type 1 diabetes patients. Sequencing of cDNA might inflate the share of cells that strongly express TCR. In type 1 diabetes patients, VDJ junctions had fewer insertions; deletions at these junctions were more frequent.

Of note for this clone: The antigen is not known.

This CDR3 spans 16 amino acids. Germline V gene lookup returns CDR1 MGHRA and CDR2 YSYEKL. The V gene end was trimmed by 4 bases and the J gene end by 7 bases; junction bases not matched to a gene: 15. The sample comprised naive CD4+ T cells from blood. The sequence was collected from a woman aged 40-49 years with type 1 diabetes. This chain uses TRBV4-1 with TRBJ2-5; 7 bases line up with TRBD1. This CDR3 is CASSPLSGQRFGTQYF. In DNA, the CDR3 is TGCGCCAGCAGCCCTTTGTCGGGACAGCGTTTCGGGACCCAGTACTTC.